This is a list of T cell receptor beta chains from one sample in a study of T cell repertoires in cytomegalovirus infection. TCRdb processed the reads anew with MiXCR; each CDR3 protein has one entry. The table has 640,000 or so distinct CDR3 sequences, around 35% seen once. Which antigens these TCRs recognize remains unknown. Here the sequenced sample was cultured PBMCs, taken from culture after CMV antigen stimulation. These receptors were collected from a human donor in good health (CMV status not recorded). Some clones in this sample may be carry-over from other donors' samples. CDR3s leave out the opening cysteine and the closing phenylalanine or tryptophan. A D gene is named only where the DNA matches it firmly. Rows may omit the clone size; those that give it use once, few, many or a size class.

d_call: NA
v_call: TRBV7-9
j_call: TRBJ2-7
clone_size: NA
cdr3_aa: ASSRARDEQY

d_call: NA
v_call: TRBV7-2
j_call: TRBJ2-7
clone_size: many
cdr3_aa: ASNTRTSYEQY

d_call: NA
v_call: TRBV7-2
j_call: TRBJ2-5
clone_size: few
cdr3_aa: ASSPDYLQETQY

d_call: NA
v_call: TRBV12-3/TRBV12-4
j_call: TRBJ2-1
clone_size: NA
cdr3_aa: ASRIISYNEQF

d_call: TRBD2
v_call: TRBV15
j_call: TRBJ2-5
clone_size: few
cdr3_aa: ATSRPSGAQETQY

d_call: NA
v_call: TRBV2
j_call: TRBJ2-3
clone_size: few
cdr3_aa: ASSLTAITDTQY

d_call: NA
v_call: TRBV27
j_call: TRBJ1-2
clone_size: few
cdr3_aa: ASSPGSLLNYGYT

d_call: TRBD1
v_call: TRBV12-3/TRBV12-4
j_call: TRBJ1-1
clone_size: few
cdr3_aa: ASSPGGRGRTEAF

d_call: NA
v_call: TRBV7-8
j_call: TRBJ1-2
clone_size: few
cdr3_aa: ASSFRPPDGYGYT

d_call: NA
v_call: TRBV29-1
j_call: TRBJ1-1
clone_size: NA
cdr3_aa: SVGNLGGTEAF

d_call: TRBD1
v_call: TRBV25-1
j_call: TRBJ1-2
clone_size: NA
cdr3_aa: ASSEFGGRGRVSYT

d_call: NA
v_call: TRBV7-2
j_call: TRBJ2-3
clone_size: few
cdr3_aa: ASSTPNTDTQY

d_call: NA
v_call: TRBV20-1
j_call: TRBJ2-5
clone_size: NA
cdr3_aa: SAERPGAETQY

d_call: NA
v_call: TRBV4-3
j_call: TRBJ2-3
clone_size: NA
cdr3_aa: ASSQAGKGTDTQY

d_call: TRBD2
v_call: TRBV7-8
j_call: TRBJ2-1
clone_size: NA
cdr3_aa: ASSVLAGGTYNEQF

d_call: NA
v_call: TRBV11-2
j_call: TRBJ2-1
clone_size: NA
cdr3_aa: ASSAVAEAKF

d_call: NA
v_call: TRBV14
j_call: TRBJ1-4
clone_size: NA
cdr3_aa: ASSQGQFNEKLF

d_call: TRBD1
v_call: TRBV7-8
j_call: TRBJ1-6
clone_size: NA
cdr3_aa: ASSLRRDRGNSPLH

d_call: TRBD2
v_call: TRBV20-1
j_call: TRBJ2-7
clone_size: NA
cdr3_aa: SARSEASLAGVSSYEQY

d_call: TRBD1
v_call: TRBV2
j_call: TRBJ2-2
clone_size: few
cdr3_aa: ASSEDAGRGIPTNTGELF

d_call: TRBD2
v_call: TRBV7-2
j_call: TRBJ2-7
clone_size: few
cdr3_aa: ASSLAVGLAIEQY

d_call: NA
v_call: TRBV28
j_call: TRBJ1-6
clone_size: NA
cdr3_aa: ASSLGMSSPLH

d_call: TRBD2
v_call: TRBV6-5
j_call: TRBJ2-3
clone_size: NA
cdr3_aa: ASSPLARAGGLYTQY

d_call: TRBD1
v_call: TRBV9
j_call: TRBJ1-2
clone_size: NA
cdr3_aa: ASSATGGNYGYT

d_call: NA
v_call: TRBV11-2
j_call: TRBJ2-5
clone_size: few
cdr3_aa: ASSLTGFKTVTQY

d_call: NA
v_call: TRBV7-9
j_call: TRBJ2-7
clone_size: few
cdr3_aa: ASSRLNYEQY

d_call: NA
v_call: TRBV7-2
j_call: TRBJ2-3
clone_size: few
cdr3_aa: ASSLGPRTQY

d_call: NA
v_call: TRBV7-9
j_call: TRBJ2-7
clone_size: NA
cdr3_aa: ASSLGSIDEQY

d_call: NA
v_call: TRBV14
j_call: TRBJ1-2
clone_size: few
cdr3_aa: ASSQHRRDGYT